This entry is about one TCR beta chain. This clonotype was seen ten or more times. The target of this receptor is not known. Base qualities are not at hand, and no much larger clone is one base apart. This record belongs to a study of regulatory T cells in long-lasting Graves disease (dated by TCRdb to the early 2020s). Background for the entire study: Patients with newly diagnosed Graves' disease had been on antithyroid drugs for under 3 months. A total of roughly 33 samples were covered by TCR sequencing, comprising 13 persistent and 20 or so newly diagnosed Graves' disease patients. The study was conducted in China and was registered as a clinical trial. This study used TCR sequencing and RNA sequencing of peripheral blood to compare persistent Graves' disease patients against newly diagnosed Graves' disease patients.

This specimen's time point label, per the study, means: newly diagnosed GD, antithyroid drugs for less than 3 months. RNA was extracted from PBMCs in TRIzol for both TCR sequencing and RNA sequencing. Graves' disease was diagnosed according to American Thyroid Association guidelines. The patients came from an endocrinology department in Xi'an, China. From each patient, 7.5 to 10 milliliters of peripheral blood was collected into an EDTA anticoagulant tube. Ficoll Paque Plus density gradient separation was used to isolate PBMCs, and no further T cell sorting was performed. RNA quality was checked with an Agilent 2100 Bioanalyzer and agarose gel, and concentration with a NanoDrop 2000. Libraries came from multiplex PCR. The sequencer listed for this sample is Illumina HiSeq 4000. To build TCR beta libraries, CDR3 regions were amplified by Arm-PCR using iRepertoire HTBI primers. PCR products were gel purified before sequencing. Turning to the authors' computational methods: Gene usage analysis of CDR3 amino acid clonotypes used the 60 to 80 TRBV and more than 13 TRBJ segments found across samples. Filtered high-quality paired reads were merged into contigs using COPE and FqMerger. BLAST was used to align contigs to IMGT TRBV, TRBD and TRBJ reference genes, with CDR3 defined following IMGT. Any clonotype with a frequency above 0.1% was classified as a highly expanded clone. Repertoire diversity was measured by Shannon entropy, and V-J evenness by the Gini coefficient. Public clonotypes were defined as clonotypes shared by more than one individual. TCRdb passed the public sequencing reads through fastp at Q25 and MiXCR, retaining productive beta sequences. Every CDR3 protein is listed once, alongside the most common genes and DNA of its rows. The V and J calls here are based on TCRdb, not the publication. A total of under 800,000 distinct CDR3 sequences appear in this sample, approximately 15% of them only once. Clones ranked in the top ten supply roughly 18% of the sample.

V and J lose 4 bases and 2 bases, and a span of 6 bases separates them. The CDR1 and CDR2 encoded by the germline V gene are SNHLY and FYNNEI. The CDR3 goes from the cysteine to the phenylalanine over 14 residues. The read is trimmed to its CDR3 DNA, 42 bases read in frame from base 1. The study at large found these results: Compared with newly diagnosed patients, persistent Graves' disease patients had lower TCR Shannon entropy and fewer highly expanded clones, which suggests clonal expansion. Sequencing and analysis were limited to the TCR beta chain. The authors noted that the small sample size was a limitation that may lower accuracy. A larger number of public clonotypes was shared among persistent patients (under 3,000) than among newly diagnosed patients (over 850). Preferential use of TRBV28, TRBJ1-2 and TRBJ2-5 was observed in persistent disease, whereas TRBV20-1 and TRBJ2-1 were favored in newly diagnosed disease. Peripheral blood alone was examined, since thyroid tissue, which constituted the primary lesion, could not be accessed.

These data were also filed under a second study, of T cells in Graves' hyperthyroidism and ophthalmopathy. Reported in the second study: Graves' hyperthyroidism was defined as stable when no progression to ophthalmopathy occurred over 18 months of follow-up. Hyperthyroidism patients were newly diagnosed, had a disease duration of under 2 months, and were aged 18 to 65 years. Exclusion was applied to patients with uncontrolled infections, other autoimmune diseases, pregnancy or lactation. Clinical symptoms, serum thyroxine and TRAb, thyroid ultrasound, and orbital computed tomography formed the basis for the diagnoses. The TCR CDR3 was subjected to a first round of RT-PCR using the HTBI primer set and the Qiagen OneStep RT-PCR kit. Most expanded thyroid clonotypes (frequency above 0.001) were also detected in blood, a finding suggesting that blood repertoires may reflect thyroid immune responses. A 13 V-J signature model separated ophthalmopathy from stable hyperthyroidism, with roughly 88% sensitivity and roughly 84% specificity in cross-validation and 80%/75% in testing. In validation, the model predicted progression to ophthalmopathy a median of around 6.5 months before onset, with approximately 68% sensitivity and around 76% specificity. TCR V-J signatures able to tell the groups apart were searched for in a discovery cohort of 90 to 100 patients, of whom over 40 had Graves' ophthalmopathy and around 58 had stable Graves' hyperthyroidism. Prospective prediction of ophthalmopathy was tested in an independent validation cohort of 18 hyperthyroidism patients and 15 to 17 patients who later progressed to ophthalmopathy. The approximately 98 discovery patients were randomly divided into training and test sets at a 7:3 ratio. In six Graves' hyperthyroidism patients, the study also compared T-cell repertoires from thyroid tissue with T-cell repertoires from blood. After blood sampling, hyperthyroidism patients were treated with methimazole at a starting dose of 30 mg daily, and ophthalmopathy patients were treated with high-dose intravenous methylprednisolone. The libraries were constructed in a second round of multiplex PCR and then size-selected and purified. Sequencing of the libraries was done on an Illumina HiSeq2000 using paired-end 100 bp reads. Raw data were processed with SOAPnuke, discarding reads with adapters, uncalled bases, mean Phred below 15, or no exact constant-primer or identifier match. COPE v1.2.5 was used to merge high-quality paired reads, and clonotypes were defined as unique nucleotide sequences. Clonotypes were aligned to IMGT TRBV, TRBD and TRBJ reference segments using MiTCR v1.1. Only V-J combinations with frequency above 0.0001, covering approximately 99% of repertoires, were analysed. The TCS score was defined as F50 (clonal expansion) divided by E x V (chaos), with BLOSUM62-based TCRdist calculated between CDR3 peptides within each V-J. Welch's t-statistics and random forest reduced roughly 530 V-J features to 10 to 15, which were used in a naive Bayes classifier (R e1071). Sample size was not statistically predetermined, and blinding of investigators to group allocation was not performed. The paper describes TCR Vbeta CDR3 sequencing of some 130 peripheral blood samples, made up of fewer than 50 ophthalmopathy patients, roughly 80 hyperthyroidism patients and about 17 progressor patients.

This sample comprised peripheral blood mononuclear cells (PBMCs), obtained at new diagnosis, from a patient treated with antithyroid drugs. The V gene is TRBV2 and the J gene is TRBJ2-6; the D gene identity is not certain. The TCR was taken from a woman under 40 with Graves disease. Donor details come from another sample of the same person, matched by shared clones. Here is the DNA: TGTGCCAGCAGTGCCCCTACTGGGGCCAACGTCCTGACTTTC. This encodes CASSAPTGANVLTF. Joined to the reference TRBV2 and TRBJ2-6 proteins, this CDR3 gives the full variable domain: EPEVTQTPSHQVTQMGQEVILRCVPISNHLYFYWYRQILGQKVEFLVSFYNNEISEKSEIFDDQFSVERPDGSNFTLKIRSTKLEDSAMYFCASSAPTGANVLTFGAGSRLTVL.